This T cell receptor (beta chain) stems from a study of PD-1 blockade in mismatch repair-deficient tumors. Profiled with immunoSEQ multiplex PCR; TCRdb holds only in-frame clones, not every one. The sample has under 150,000 clones; 70% to 90% are singletons. Mismatch repair deficiency was confirmed in all patients, by PCR or immunohistochemistry. The TCR-sequenced patients were a few responders to pembrolizumab. Looked up from germline, CDR1 is KGHSH and CDR2 is LQKENI. The trim removed 1 base at V and 7 bases at J, leaving 6 bases unmatched. This CDR3 has 16 amino acids. The receptor was derived from an adult with mismatch repair-deficient cancer. The material sequenced was peripheral blood, taken 44 weeks after starting pembrolizumab. This rearrangement joins TRBV18 to TRBJ1-4, with 10 bases that match TRBD1. CDR3 in amino acids: CASSPLTGGQGEKLFF. For the CDR3, the DNA is TGTGCCAGCTCACCACTGACAGGGGGCCAGGGTGAAAAACTGTTTTTT.